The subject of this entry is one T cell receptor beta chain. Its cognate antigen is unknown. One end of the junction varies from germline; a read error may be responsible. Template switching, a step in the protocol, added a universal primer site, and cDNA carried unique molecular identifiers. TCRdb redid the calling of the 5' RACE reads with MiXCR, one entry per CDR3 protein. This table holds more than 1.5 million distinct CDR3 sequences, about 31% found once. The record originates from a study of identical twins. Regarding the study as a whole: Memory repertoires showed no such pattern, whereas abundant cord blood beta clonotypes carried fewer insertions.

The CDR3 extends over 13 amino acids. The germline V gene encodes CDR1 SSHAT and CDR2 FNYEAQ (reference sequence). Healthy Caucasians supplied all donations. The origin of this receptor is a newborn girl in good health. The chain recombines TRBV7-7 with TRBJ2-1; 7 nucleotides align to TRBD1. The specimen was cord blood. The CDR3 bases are TGTGCTAGCAGCTTAGACAGGGCGAATCAGCAGTTCTTC. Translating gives CASSLDRANQQFF.